These 14 T cell receptor beta chains were sequenced from one sample in a study of PD-1 blockade in classical Hodgkin lymphoma. TCRdb keeps only in-frame clones here, not all; method: immunoSEQ multiplex PCR. Seen here are 50,000 to 75,000 clones, about 91% observed once, and the top ten hold about 12%. Relapses following autologous stem cell transplantation were seen in all patients, with brentuximab vedotin exposure varying. The source material was peripheral blood mononuclear cells (PBMCs), sampled at baseline. These receptors came from a human donor with classical Hodgkin lymphoma.

The rearrangement uses TRBV9 and TRBJ2-3; 9 bases agree with TRBD1. CDR1 is SGDLS, CDR2 YYNGEE, per germline. The junction had 4 bases not matched to a gene; V was cut back by 3 bases and J by 2 bases. The CDR3 has 15 amino acids. CDR3 in DNA: TGTGCCAGCAGCGGGACAGGGGCGCCCACAGATACGCAGTATTTT. Translating it yields CASSGTGAPTDTQYF. Full variable domain (remainder filled in from reference TRBV9 and TRBJ2-3): DSGVTQTPKHLITATGQRVTLRCSPRSGDLSVYWYQQSLDQGLQFLIQYYNGEERAKGNILERFSAQQFPDLHSELNLSSLELGDSALYFCASSGTGAPTDTQYFGPGTRLTVL.

This chain joins TRBV5-6 and TRBJ2-2, with a possible D match to TRBD1 (5 bases). Per the germline V gene, CDR1 is SGHDT and CDR2 is YYEEEE. V lost 1 base and J 11 bases, leaving 15 bases between the germline ends. This CDR3 contains 14 residues. This CDR3 is CASSLRNRLKELFF. Here the CDR3 DNA reads TGTGCCAGCAGCTTGCGGAACAGGTTAAAAGAGCTGTTTTTT.

The chain joins TRBV13 to TRBJ1-1; D call uncertain. Trimming stripped 7 bases from V and 4 bases from J, with 25 bases between. Germline lookup yields CDR1 PRHDT and CDR2 FYEKMQ (reference sequence). The CDR3 is 17 residues long. The CDR3: CASTTPVGRRTSTEAFF. The CDR3, as DNA: TGTGCCAGCACCACACCCGTGGGCAGGAGGACGAGCACTGAAGCTTTCTTT.

The rearrangement joins TRBV6-6 to TRBJ1-4; D is perhaps TRBD1 (5 bases). The germline CDR1 and CDR2 sequences are MNHNY and SVGAGI (reference sequence). This CDR3 spans 14 amino acids. V lost 6 bases, J lost 8 bases, and 16 bases lay in between. The CDR3 nucleotides read TGTGCCAGCAGAAAGGCAGGGCGTCGGGAAAAACTGTTTTTT. Translated: CASRKAGRREKLFF.

The chain is built from TRBV7-8 and TRBJ2-5; D ambiguous. Trimming removed 5 bases from V and 1 base from J, with 11 bases in between. There are 14 residues in the CDR3. Germline-derived CDR1 and CDR2 are SGHVS and FQNEAQ. In DNA, the CDR3 is TGTGCCAGCAGCCCACCCAGGCGCCAAGAGACCCAGTACTTC. Its translation: CASSPPRRQETQYF.

The chain combines TRBV7-2 with TRBJ1-4; D gene uncertain. This CDR3 region has 15 residues. The germline CDR1 and CDR2 sequences are SGHTA and FQGNSA. V was clipped by 5 bases and J by 3 bases, with 13 bases between them. In nucleotides, the CDR3 is TGTGCCAGCAGCCCTTTTTCCAGTTCTAATGAAAAACTGTTTTTT. It specifies CASSPFSSSNEKLFF.

This clone was observed a few times. This chain uses TRBV11-2 with TRBJ1-6; no clear D. The V end lost 0 bases, the J end lost 8 bases, and 5 bases lay between the germline ends. Per the germline V gene, CDR1 is SGHAT and CDR2 is FQNNGV. The CDR3 is 13 amino acids. Here the CDR3 reads CASSLDGDSPLHF. CDR3 DNA sequence: TGTGCCAGCAGCTTAGACGGGGATTCACCCCTCCACTTT.

V and J are TRBV10-1 and TRBJ2-7, with 8 bases that match TRBD1. After removal of 6 bases from V and 6 bases from J, the junction contained 7 bases not matched to a gene. Germline V gene lookup returns CDR1 WNHNN and CDR2 SYGVQD (reference sequence). CDR3 length equals 13 residues. CDR3 DNA: TGCGCCAGCAGCCCCTCGACAGGGGTCGAGCAGTACTTC. Translation: CASSPSTGVEQYF.

The rearrangement uses TRBV7-9 and TRBJ2-1, with 12 bases matching TRBD2. V shed 4 bases, J shed 7 bases, and the junction held 8 bases outside the gene matches. Looked up from germline, CDR1 is SEHNR and CDR2 is FQNEAQ (reference sequence). The CDR3 is made up of 16 amino acids. The CDR3 nucleotides are TGTGCCAGCAGCTCCCGGACTAGCGGGACGGGAAATGAGCAGTTCTTC. It codes for CASSSRTSGTGNEQFF.

The chain joins TRBV5-6 to TRBJ2-7; maybe TRBD2 (7 bases). The CDR3 is 14 residues long. The germline V gene has CDR1 SGHDT and CDR2 YYEEEE. V gave up 1 base and J gave up 7 bases, with 15 bases separating them. The CDR3 sequence is CASSLPGEGGEQYF. CDR3 in DNA: TGTGCCAGCAGCTTGCCAGGGGAGGGCGGGGAGCAGTACTTC.

This clone was observed a few times. The CDR3 protein is CASINYLGLSYEQYF. DNA for the CDR3: TGTGCCAGCATCAATTACCTCGGACTCTCCTACGAGCAGTACTTC. V gene TRBV6-1 combines with J gene TRBJ2-7, with TRBD2 as a possible D gene (5 bases). Germline V gene lookup returns CDR1 MNHNS and CDR2 SASEGT. The length of the CDR3 is 15 residues. With 7 bases removed from V and 0 bases from J, the gap between germline ends came to 16 bases.

V is TRBV5-1 and J is TRBJ2-3; no clear D. The CDR3 is made up of 15 amino acids. The germline V gene encodes CDR1 SGHRS and CDR2 YFSETQ. With 6 bases removed from V and 2 bases from J, the gap between germline ends came to 16 bases. The DNA for the CDR3 is TGCGCCAGCATGGTTTTCGGCCAGGCCACAGATACGCAGTATTTT. This sequence encodes CASMVFGQATDTQYF.

Here the CDR3 reads CASSLLAGGRDTQYF. In DNA, the CDR3 is TGTGCCAGCAGCCTATTAGCGGGGGGGAGAGATACGCAGTATTTT. The J gene is TRBJ2-3, the V gene TRBV9, with 11 bases aligning to TRBD2. Germline loops: CDR1 SGDLS, CDR2 YYNGEE. The trim removed 4 bases at V and 5 bases at J, leaving 6 bases unmatched. The CDR3 runs 15 residues.

The rearrangement links TRBV7-9 to TRBJ1-6; the D gene is possibly TRBD1 (5 bases). Per germline, CDR1 SEHNR and CDR2 FQNEAQ (reference sequence). The V and J ends lost 8 bases and 7 bases respectively, with 12 bases between them. This CDR3 spans 13 amino acids. CDR3 coding DNA: TGTGCCAGCGAGATTACAGGAAATTCACCCCTCCACTTT. As protein: CASEITGNSPLHF.